This TCR beta chain was identified in a study of cytomegalovirus exposure and HLA in healthy donors. Profiling relied on immunoSEQ multiplex PCR, and the TCRdb table lists in-frame clones only, not all of them. The repertoire has over 150,000 clones, roughly 89% of them found once; the top ten carry about 3%. The germline CDR1 and CDR2 sequences are SGHTA and FQGNSA. J was trimmed by 1 base and V by 5 bases; bases with no gene match: 11. CDR3 length equals 17 residues. The donors were in the approximately 120-subject validation cohort; that cohort was separate from the roughly 660-subject first cohort.

The chain is built from TRBV7-2 and TRBJ2-3; 8 bases fit TRBD2. Input material: PBMCs. This receptor was identified in a young woman in good health and CMV-seropositive. The CDR3 DNA follows: TGTGCCAGCAGCCATGGGACTAGTGGGGGCCGCACAGATACGCAGTATTTT. Protein sequence: CASSHGTSGGRTDTQYF.